This TCR beta chain is from a study of Ad26.COV2.S vaccination and SARS-CoV-2 variants. Background on the study: In the COV1001 trial, the donor was in the Ad26.COV2.S arm. Overall study findings and caveats: Non-spike TCR breadth was similar in vaccine and placebo recipients.

As for this clone: No antigen is known for it.

Method: immunoSEQ multiplex PCR; TCRdb's copy keeps in-frame clones and lacks some. Here the sample spans approximately 350,000 clones, around 82% being singletons. This CDR3 is built from 11 residues. Treatment here: roughly 20 received Ad26.COV2.S at low or high dose, single or two shots; 5 received placebo; per-sample allocation not given. Material that was analyzed had been drawn on day 63 after the first vaccine or placebo injection. Expression of Wuhan-strain SARS-CoV-2 spike came from the Ad26 vector that formed the vaccine. This clonotype was obtained from a person between 18 and 65 years old who received the Ad26.COV2.S COVID-19 vaccine or a placebo. The sample here was peripheral blood, taken in a trial of Ad26.COV2.S vaccine versus placebo. The chain couples TRBV21-1 to TRBJ2-7; the D call TRBD2 from the table was never checked on the DNA. TRBV21-1 counts as a pseudogene. The CDR3 bases are TGTGCCAGCAGCAATAACTACGAGCAGTACTTC. This translates into CASSNNYEQYF.